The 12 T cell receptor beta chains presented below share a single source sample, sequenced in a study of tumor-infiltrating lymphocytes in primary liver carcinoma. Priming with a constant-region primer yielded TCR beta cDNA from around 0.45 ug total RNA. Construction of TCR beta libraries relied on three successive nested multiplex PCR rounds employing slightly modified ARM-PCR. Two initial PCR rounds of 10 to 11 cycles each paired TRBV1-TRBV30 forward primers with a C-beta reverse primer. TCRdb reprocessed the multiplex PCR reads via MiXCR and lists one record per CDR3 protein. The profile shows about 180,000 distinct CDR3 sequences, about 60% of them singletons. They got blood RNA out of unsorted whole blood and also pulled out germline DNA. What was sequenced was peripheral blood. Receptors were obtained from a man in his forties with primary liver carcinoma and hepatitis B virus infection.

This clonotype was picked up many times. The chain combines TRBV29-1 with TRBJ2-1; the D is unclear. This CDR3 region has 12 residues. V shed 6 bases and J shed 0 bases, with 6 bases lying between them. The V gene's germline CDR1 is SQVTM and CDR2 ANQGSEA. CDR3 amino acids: CSVGRSYNEQFF. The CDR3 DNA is TGCAGCGTAGGTCGCTCCTACAATGAGCAGTTCTTC.

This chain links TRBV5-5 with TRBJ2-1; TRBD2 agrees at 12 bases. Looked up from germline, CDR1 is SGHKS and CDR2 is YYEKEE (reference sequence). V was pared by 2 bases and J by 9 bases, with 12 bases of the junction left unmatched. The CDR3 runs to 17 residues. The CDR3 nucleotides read TGTGCCAGCAGCTTCTCGACTAGCGGGAGAGTTGGCCCTGAGCAGTTCTTC. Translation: CASSFSTSGRVGPEQFF.

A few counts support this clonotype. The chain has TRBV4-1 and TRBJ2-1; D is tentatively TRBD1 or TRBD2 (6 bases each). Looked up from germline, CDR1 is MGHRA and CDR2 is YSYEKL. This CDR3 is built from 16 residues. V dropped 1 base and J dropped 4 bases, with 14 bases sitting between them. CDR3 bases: TGCGCCAGCAGCCAAGCGGGTAGGGGGGTATACAATGAGCAGTTCTTC. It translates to CASSQAGRGVYNEQFF.

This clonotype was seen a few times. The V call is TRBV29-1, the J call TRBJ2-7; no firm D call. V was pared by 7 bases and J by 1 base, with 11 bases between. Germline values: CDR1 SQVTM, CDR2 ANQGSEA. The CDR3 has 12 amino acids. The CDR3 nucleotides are TGCAGCGGAATAGGCCCTTCCTACGAGCAGTACTTC. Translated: CSGIGPSYEQYF.

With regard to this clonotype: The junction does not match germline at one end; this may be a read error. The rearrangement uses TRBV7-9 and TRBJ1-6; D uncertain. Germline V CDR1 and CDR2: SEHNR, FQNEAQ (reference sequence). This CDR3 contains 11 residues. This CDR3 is CASSLDAPFHF. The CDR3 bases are TGTGCCAGCAGCTTGGATGCACCCTTCCACTTT.

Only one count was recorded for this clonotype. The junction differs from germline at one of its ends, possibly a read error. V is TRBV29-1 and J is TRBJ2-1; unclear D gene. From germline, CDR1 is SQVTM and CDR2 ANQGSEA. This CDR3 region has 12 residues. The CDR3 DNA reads TGCAGCGTTCCTACACATTACAATGAGCAGTTTTTC. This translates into CSVPTHYNEQFF.

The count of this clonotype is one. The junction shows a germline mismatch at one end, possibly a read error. The CDR3 protein is CAISEQGNTVELFF. The CDR3 region has the DNA TGTGCCATCAGTGAGCAGGGGAACACCGTGGAGCTGTTTTTT. The gene calls are TRBV10-3 and TRBJ2-2, with D possibly being TRBD1 (6 bases). Germline CDR1 is ENHRY and CDR2 is SYGVKD. The CDR3 totals 14 residues.

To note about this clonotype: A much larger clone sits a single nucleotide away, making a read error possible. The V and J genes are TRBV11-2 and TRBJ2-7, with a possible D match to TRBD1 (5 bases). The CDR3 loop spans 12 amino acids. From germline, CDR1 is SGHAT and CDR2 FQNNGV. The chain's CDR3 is CASTDISCEQYF. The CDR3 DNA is TGTGCCAGCACGGACATTTCCTGCGAGCAGTACTTC.

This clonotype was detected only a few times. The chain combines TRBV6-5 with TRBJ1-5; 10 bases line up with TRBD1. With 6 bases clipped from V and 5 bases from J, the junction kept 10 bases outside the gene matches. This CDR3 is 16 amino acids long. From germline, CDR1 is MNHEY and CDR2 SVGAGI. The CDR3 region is CASSPNPGTGDQPQHF. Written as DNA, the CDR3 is TGTGCCAGCAGCCCAAACCCCGGGACAGGGGATCAGCCCCAGCATTTT.

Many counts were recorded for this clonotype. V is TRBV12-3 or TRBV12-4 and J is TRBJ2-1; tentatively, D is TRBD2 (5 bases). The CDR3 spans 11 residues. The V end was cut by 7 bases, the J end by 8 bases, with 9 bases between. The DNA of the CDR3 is TGTGCCAGCAAATTCGGGGATGAGCAGTTCTTC. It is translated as CASKFGDEQFF.

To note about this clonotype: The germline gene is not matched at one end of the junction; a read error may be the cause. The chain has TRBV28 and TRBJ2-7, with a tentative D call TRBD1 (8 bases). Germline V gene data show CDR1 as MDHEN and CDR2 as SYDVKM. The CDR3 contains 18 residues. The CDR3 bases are TGTGCCAGCAGCTTGGGTCCAGGGACAGGACTAGGGGCCTACAAGCAGTACTTC. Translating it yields CASSLGPGTGLGAYKQYF.

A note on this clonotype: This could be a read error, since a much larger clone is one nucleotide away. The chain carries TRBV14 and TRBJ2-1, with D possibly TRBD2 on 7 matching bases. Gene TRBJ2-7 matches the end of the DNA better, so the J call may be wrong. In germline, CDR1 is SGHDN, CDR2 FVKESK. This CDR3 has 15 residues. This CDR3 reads CASSPPGGSYNEQYF. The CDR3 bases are TGTGCCAGCAGCCCCCCGGGGGGCTCCTACAATGAGCAGTACTTC.